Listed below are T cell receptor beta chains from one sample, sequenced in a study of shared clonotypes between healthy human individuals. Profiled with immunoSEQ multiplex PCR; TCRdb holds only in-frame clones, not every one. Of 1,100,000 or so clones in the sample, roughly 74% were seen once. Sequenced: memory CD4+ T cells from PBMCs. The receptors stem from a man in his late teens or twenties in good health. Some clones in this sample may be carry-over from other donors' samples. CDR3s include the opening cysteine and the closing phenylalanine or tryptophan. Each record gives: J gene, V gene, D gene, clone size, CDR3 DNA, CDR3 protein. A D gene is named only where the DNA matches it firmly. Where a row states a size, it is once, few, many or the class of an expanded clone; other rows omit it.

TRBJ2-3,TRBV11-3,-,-,TGTGCCAGCAGCTCGAGGGACTCCACCATAGATACGCAGTATTTT,CASSSRDSTIDTQYF
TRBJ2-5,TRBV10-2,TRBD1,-,TGCGCCAGCAGTGAGAACAGGGGGCGAGAGACCCAGTACTTC,CASSENRGRETQYF
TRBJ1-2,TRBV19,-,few,TGTGCCAGTAGTATTGTCGCCAGAACGCTAGCTAACTATGGCTACACCTTC,CASSIVARTLANYGYTF
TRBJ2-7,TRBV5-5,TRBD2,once,TGTGCCAGCAGCTTCGGGCCTCGGGAGGTTTACGAGCAGTACTTC,CASSFGPREVYEQYF
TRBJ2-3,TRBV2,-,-,TGTGCCAGCAGTGAAGGCGGCGGGGCAGATACGCAGTATTTT,CASSEGGGADTQYF
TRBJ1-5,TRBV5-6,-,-,TGTGCCAGCAGCCTCAGAATGAATCAGCCCCAGCATTTT,CASSLRMNQPQHF
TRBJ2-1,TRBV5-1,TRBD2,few,TGCGCCAGCAGCTTGGGGCTCTTTAGCGGGATATCCTACAATGAGCAGTTCTTC,CASSLGLFSGISYNEQFF
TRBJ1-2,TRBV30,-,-,TGTGCCTGGATCGAGACTTCCTATGGCTACACCTTC,CAWIETSYGYTF
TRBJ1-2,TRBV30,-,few,TGTGCCTGGAGTGGAGGTCACTCGGCGACCTCCTATGGCTACACCTTC,CAWSGGHSATSYGYTF
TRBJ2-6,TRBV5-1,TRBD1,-,TGCGCCAGCAGCCCGGACAGGGCTGGGGCCAACGTCCTGACTTTC,CASSPDRAGANVLTF
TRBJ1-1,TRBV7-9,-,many,TGTGCCAGCAGCTTAGGTGCCGGGGAAAAAGTCACTGAAGCTTTCTTT,CASSLGAGEKVTEAFF
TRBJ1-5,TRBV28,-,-,TGTGCCAGCAGTTTCGGTTTGAGAGGTAGCAATCAGCCCCAGCATTTT,CASSFGLRGSNQPQHF
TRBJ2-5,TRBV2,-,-,TGTGCCAGCGCGCGAGAAGAGACCCAGTACTTC,CASAREETQYF
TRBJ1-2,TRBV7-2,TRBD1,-,TGTGCCAGCAGCTTAGTGGCCAGGGGGCTTGATGGCTACACCTTC,CASSLVARGLDGYTF
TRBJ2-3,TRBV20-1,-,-,TGCAGTGCTGCCGAGTATACGCAGTATTTT,CSAAEYTQYF
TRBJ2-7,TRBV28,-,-,TGTGCCAGCAGTTTAGTGGCGGCTAGCGAATACGAGCAGTACTTC,CASSLVAASEYEQYF
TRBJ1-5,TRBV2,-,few,TGTGCCACCAGGGAGGGACAAGATCAGCCCCAGCATTTT,CATREGQDQPQHF
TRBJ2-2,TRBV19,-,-,TGTGCCAGTAGTACACTAGGGGAGCTGTTTTTT,CASSTLGELFF
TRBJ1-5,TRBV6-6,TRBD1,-,TGTGCCAGCAGTTCGGCGGACAGGGGTGGCAATCAGCCCCAGCATTTT,CASSSADRGGNQPQHF
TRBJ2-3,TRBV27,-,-,TGTGCCAGCAGTTTAAGCCAGACTTTTACGCAGTATTTT,CASSLSQTFTQYF
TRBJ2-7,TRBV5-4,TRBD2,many,TGTGCCAGCAGCCCGGGGACTAGCGGGATATCGGTCGAGCAGTACTTC,CASSPGTSGISVEQYF
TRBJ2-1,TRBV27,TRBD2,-,TGTGCCAGCCGCCAAGCCGGGAGGTGGTCGGGACTAGCGGGAGTTGGGTTCTTC,CASRQAGRWSGLAGVGFF
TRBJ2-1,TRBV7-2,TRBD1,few,TGTGCCAGCAGCCTTGGACAGGGTGGCAATGAGCAGTTCTTC,CASSLGQGGNEQFF
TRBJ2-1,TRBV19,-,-,TGTGCCAGTAGTTCTGGGGGGCTCGGCAATGAGCAGTTCTTC,CASSSGGLGNEQFF
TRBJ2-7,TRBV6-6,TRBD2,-,TGTGCCAGCACTCTACTAGCGGGAGAATTGGGCGAGCAGTACTTC,CASTLLAGELGEQYF